This paragraph reports one T cell receptor (beta chain). Its antigen remains unidentified. Base quality data are lacking; no much larger clone is found one base away. This sample is part of a study of blood T cells in healthy people across ages (dated by TCRdb to the mid-2010s). Background on the whole study: Template switching captured roughly one uniquely barcoded TCR beta cDNA molecule per two T cells in model experiments. To track age-related changes in TCR beta repertoire diversity, the study relied on deep sequencing normalized with unique cDNA molecular identifiers. The donors were divided into four age groups: young (average roughly 17 years), middle-aged (roughly 40), aged (approximately 59) and long-lived (approximately 74). To avoid experimental bias, donors of different ages were randomly spread across the sequencing lanes. For two donors (one aged 18 to 29 and one aged 80 or older), the study analyzed two additional independent replicas of 1 million unique cDNA reads from the same blood draw.

Between the V and J ends, shortened by 0 bases and 4 bases respectively, the junction contains 14 bases. The CDR3, cysteine through phenylalanine, is 16 amino acids long. The entry retains the CDR3 DNA only, 48 bases that are in frame from base 1. The germline V gene specifies KGHSH as CDR1 and LQKENI as CDR2. Library construction relied on 5' RACE. These reads were obtained on an Illumina HiSeq 2500. A second PCR of roughly 7 to 11 cycles was performed with a sample-barcoded 5' primer and a J-beta primer mix. A template-switch 5' adaptor carrying 12 random nucleotides introduced a unique molecular identifier onto each TCR beta cDNA molecule. At least 3 million CDR3-containing paired-end reads were obtained from each sample. The Mint cDNA synthesis kit, primed by a TRBC-specific oligonucleotide, was used to synthesize first-strand cDNA from all RNA. Following uracil-DNA glycosylase treatment, a first 18-cycle PCR with universal primers M1SS and BC2_uni_R was performed on all cDNA. The paper's processing steps were these. For normalization, 1 million high-quality reads were randomly selected from each sample, with every read carrying a distinct molecular identifier. Instead of being binned into consensus sequences, reads with shared molecular identifiers were discarded. MiTCR, set to a Q25 quality threshold and the strictest error-elimination algorithm, was used for CDR3 identification, clonotype clustering and error correction. Lower-bound total TCR beta diversity was estimated with a nonparametric unseen species model using Euler transformation. TCRdb reran the public reads through fastp at Q25 and MiXCR, keeping productive beta chains. Here each entry gathers all rows of one CDR3 protein and keeps the most common genes and DNA. Clone size and V and J calls follow TCRdb, not the original study. Counted in this sample were about a million distinct CDR3 sequences; 45% to 60% of them appeared once. The ten largest clones represent around 21% of the sample.

General findings and caveats noted by the study authors: Bulk unsorted PBMC profiling prevented conclusive comparison of naive and antigen-experienced compartments. Compared with the aged group, the long-lived group had more naive CD4+ T cells, fewer expanded clones and increased TCR diversity, a pattern suggesting age selection. There was a strong correlation between observed TCR beta diversity and the percentage of naive T cells measured by flow cytometry. Donor CMV infection status was unknown, potentially confounding age-related changes in expanded clonotypes. Observed TCR beta diversity per million T cells fell roughly linearly with age, and a significant reduction was already apparent by age about 38. Total diversity estimates from one million sequenced T cells were considered lower bounds and underestimates.

Donors were around 37 systemically healthy Caucasian individuals from Russia aged 6 to 90 years. Approximately 9 milliliters of peripheral blood were collected from each donor into EDTA-treated Vacutainer tubes. PBMCs were isolated by Ficoll-Paque density-gradient centrifugation, with at least 6.5 million obtained per sample. Total RNA, at least 5 micrograms per sample, was extracted from PBMCs with Trizol reagent. The percentages of naive CD45RAhigh/CD27high T cells were determined by flow cytometry on a PBMC aliquot from every donor. The receptor was derived from a woman aged 55-70 years in good health. The rearrangement joined TRBV18 to TRBJ2-3; TRBD1 could be the D gene, as 5 bases match. Source material: blood. The CDR3 protein sequence reads: CASSPPTDPRADTQYF. The DNA sequence is given as TGTGCCAGCTCACCACCGACAGACCCCCGAGCAGATACGCAGTATTTT.